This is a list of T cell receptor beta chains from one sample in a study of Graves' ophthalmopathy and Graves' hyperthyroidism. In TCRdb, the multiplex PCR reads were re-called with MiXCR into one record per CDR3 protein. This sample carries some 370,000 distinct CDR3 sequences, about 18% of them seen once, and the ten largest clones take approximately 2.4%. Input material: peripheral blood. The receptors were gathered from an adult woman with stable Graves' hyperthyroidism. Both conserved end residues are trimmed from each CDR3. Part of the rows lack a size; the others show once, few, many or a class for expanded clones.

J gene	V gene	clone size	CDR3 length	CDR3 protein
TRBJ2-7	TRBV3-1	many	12	ASSQISRMYEQY
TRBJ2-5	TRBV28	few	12	ASTGDTLQETQY
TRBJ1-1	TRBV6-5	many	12	AIPRQGRTTEAF
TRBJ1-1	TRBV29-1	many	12	SVDETVLNTEAF
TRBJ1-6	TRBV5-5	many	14	ASSLWESSYNSPLH
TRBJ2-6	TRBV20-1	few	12	SATGGGGANVLT
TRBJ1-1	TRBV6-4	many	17	ASSTPPRGGFVRNTEAF
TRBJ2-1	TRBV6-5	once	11	ASSPGTGNEQF
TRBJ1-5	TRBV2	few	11	ASRPVVWQPQH
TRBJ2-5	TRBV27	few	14	ASSSGGGAFMETQY
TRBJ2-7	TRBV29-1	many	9	SVAGGLERY
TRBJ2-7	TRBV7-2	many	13	ASSLTGVGSYEQY
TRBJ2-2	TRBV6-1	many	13	ASSAGTANTGELF
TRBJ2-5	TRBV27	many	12	ASSFAGQQETQY
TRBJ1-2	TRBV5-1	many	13	ASSLEGPLNYGYT
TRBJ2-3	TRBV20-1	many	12	SASFSDHTDTQY
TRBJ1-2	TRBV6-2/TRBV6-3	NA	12	ASSLWEGSYGYT
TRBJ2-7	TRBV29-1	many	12	SVIKPGHRYEQY
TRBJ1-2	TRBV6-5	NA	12	ASSYSRTDYGYT
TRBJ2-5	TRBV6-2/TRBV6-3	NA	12	ASRERLDQETQY
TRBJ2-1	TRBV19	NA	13	ASSRGSQGYNEQF
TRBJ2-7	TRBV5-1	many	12	ASSLEGLSYEQY
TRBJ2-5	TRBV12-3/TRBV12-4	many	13	ASRDGTGGTETQY
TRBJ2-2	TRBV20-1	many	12	SARESPNTGELF
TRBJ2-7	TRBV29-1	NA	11	SVDRAGGNEQY
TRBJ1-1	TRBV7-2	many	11	ASSPGRSTEAF
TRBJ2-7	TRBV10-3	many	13	AISESAQGRHEQY
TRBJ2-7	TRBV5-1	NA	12	ASSLKGYPYEQY
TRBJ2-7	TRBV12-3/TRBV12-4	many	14	ASSQTRLAGSYEQY
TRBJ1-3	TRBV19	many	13	ASSMGFASGNTIY
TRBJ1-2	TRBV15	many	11	ATSRDRGYGYT
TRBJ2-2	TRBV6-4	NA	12	ASSDGRDTGELF
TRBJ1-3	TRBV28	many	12	ASRLPGDGDTIY
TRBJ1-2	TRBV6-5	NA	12	ASSYATGGEGYT
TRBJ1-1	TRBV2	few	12	ASRGAQTGTEAF
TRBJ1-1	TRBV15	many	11	TTSTAGRAEAY
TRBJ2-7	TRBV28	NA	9	ATATSYEQY
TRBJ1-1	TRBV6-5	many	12	ASRLGQTNPEAF
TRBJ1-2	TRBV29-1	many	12	SVARDRVSDGYT
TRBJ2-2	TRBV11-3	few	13	ASSSGRLDTGELF
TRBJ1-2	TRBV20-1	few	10	SARRGDYGYT